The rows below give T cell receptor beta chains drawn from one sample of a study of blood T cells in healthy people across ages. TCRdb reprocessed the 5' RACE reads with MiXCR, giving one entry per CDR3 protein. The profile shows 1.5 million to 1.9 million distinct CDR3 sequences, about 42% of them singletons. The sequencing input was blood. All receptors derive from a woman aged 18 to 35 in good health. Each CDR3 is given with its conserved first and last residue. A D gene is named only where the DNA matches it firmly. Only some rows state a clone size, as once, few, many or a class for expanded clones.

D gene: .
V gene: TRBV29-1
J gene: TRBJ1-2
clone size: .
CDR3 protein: CSVVPPNYGYTF
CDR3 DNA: TGCAGCGTTGTTCCCCCCAACTATGGCTACACCTTC

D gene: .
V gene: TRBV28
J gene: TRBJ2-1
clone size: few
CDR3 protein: CASSLSRILKGYNEQFF
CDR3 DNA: TGTGCCAGCAGTTTATCGAGAATCTTAAAAGGGTACAATGAGCAGTTCTTC

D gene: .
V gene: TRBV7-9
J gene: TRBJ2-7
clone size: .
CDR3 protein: CASSLVGSGVRSYEQYF
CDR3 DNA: TGTGCCAGCAGCTTAGTAGGATCAGGGGTGAGGTCCTACGAGCAGTACTTC

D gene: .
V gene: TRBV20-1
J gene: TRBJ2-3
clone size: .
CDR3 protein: CSTTPGQNTDTQYF
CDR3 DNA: TGCAGTACTACTCCGGGACAAAACACAGATACGCAGTATTTT

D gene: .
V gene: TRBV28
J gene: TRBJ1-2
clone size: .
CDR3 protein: CASSLWQLANYGYTF
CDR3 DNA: TGTGCCAGCAGTTTATGGCAACTGGCTAACTATGGCTACACCTTC

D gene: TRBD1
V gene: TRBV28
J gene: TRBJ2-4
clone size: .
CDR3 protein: CASSRDRGLGAKNIQYF
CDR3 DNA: TGTGCCAGCAGTAGGGACAGGGGGTTAGGGGCCAAAAACATTCAGTACTTC

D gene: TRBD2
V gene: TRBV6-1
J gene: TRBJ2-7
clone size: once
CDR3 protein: CASGVSGGSSYEQYF
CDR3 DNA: TGTGCCAGCGGCGTAAGCGGGGGGAGCTCCTACGAGCAGTACTTC

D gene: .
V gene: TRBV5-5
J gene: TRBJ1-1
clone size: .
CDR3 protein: CASSLGPMFTEAFF
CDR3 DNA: TGTGCCAGCAGCTTGGGACCCATGTTCACTGAAGCTTTCTTT

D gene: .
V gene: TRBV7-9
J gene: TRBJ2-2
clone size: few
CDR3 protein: CASPPGNTGELFF
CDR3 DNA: TGTGCCAGCCCCCCGGGGAACACCGGGGAGCTGTTTTTT

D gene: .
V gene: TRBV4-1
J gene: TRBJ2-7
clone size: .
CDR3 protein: CASSQTRGSEQYF
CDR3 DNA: TGCGCCAGCAGCCAAACTAGAGGGTCCGAGCAGTACTTC

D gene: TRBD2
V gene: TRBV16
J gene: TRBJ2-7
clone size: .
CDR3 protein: CASNHGSGSNEQYF
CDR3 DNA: TGTGCCAGCAACCATGGTAGCGGGTCCAACGAGCAGTACTTC

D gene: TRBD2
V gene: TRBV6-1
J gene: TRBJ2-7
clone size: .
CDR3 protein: CASTEGLAVYEQYF
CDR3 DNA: TGCGCCAGCACTGAGGGACTAGCGGTCTACGAGCAGTACTTC

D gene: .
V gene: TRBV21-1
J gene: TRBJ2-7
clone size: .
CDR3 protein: CASSKCTAQYF
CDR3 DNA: TGTGCCAGCAGCAAATGCACGGCCCAGTACTTC

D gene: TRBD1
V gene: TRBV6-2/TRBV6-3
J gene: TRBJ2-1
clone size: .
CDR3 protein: CASSTRRGIEYEQFF
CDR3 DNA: TGTGCCAGCAGTACCCGCAGGGGGATTGAATATGAGCAGTTCTTC

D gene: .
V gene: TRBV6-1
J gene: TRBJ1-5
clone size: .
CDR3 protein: CASKGQNSNQPQHF
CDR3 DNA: TGTGCCAGCAAGGGTCAGAATAGCAATCAGCCCCAGCATTTT

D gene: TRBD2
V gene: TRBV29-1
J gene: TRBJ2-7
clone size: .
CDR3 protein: CSAYSGSDSYNEQYF
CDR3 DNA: TGCAGCGCGTATAGCGGGAGTGATTCCTACAATGAGCAGTACTTC

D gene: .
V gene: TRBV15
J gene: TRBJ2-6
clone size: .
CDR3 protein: CATSRDLTPGANVLTF
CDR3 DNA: TGTGCCACCAGCAGAGATCTGACCCCTGGGGCCAACGTCCTGACTTTC

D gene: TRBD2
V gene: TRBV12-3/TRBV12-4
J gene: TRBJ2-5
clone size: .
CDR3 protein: CASSPSGSGKETQYF
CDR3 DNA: TGTGCCAGCAGTCCAAGCGGGAGTGGTAAAGAGACCCAGTACTTC

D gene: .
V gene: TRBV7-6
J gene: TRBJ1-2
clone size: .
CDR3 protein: CASSLGSQGFHGYTF
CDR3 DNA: TGTGCCAGCAGCTTAGGCTCGCAAGGGTTCCATGGCTACACCTTC

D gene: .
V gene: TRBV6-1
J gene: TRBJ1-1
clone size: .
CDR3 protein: CASSDSGVDLAFF
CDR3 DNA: TGTGCCAGCAGCGACAGTGGCGTTGATTTGGCTTTCTTT

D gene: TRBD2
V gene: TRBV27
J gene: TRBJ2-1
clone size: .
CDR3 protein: CASSLSWLAASNEQFF
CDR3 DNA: TGTGCCAGCAGTTTATCTTGGCTAGCGGCATCAAATGAGCAGTTCTTC

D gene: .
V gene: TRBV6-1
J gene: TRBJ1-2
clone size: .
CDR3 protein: CASSEAGRADYGHTF
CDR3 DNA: TGTGCCAGCAGTGAAGCAGGGCGCGCGGACTATGGCCACACCTTC

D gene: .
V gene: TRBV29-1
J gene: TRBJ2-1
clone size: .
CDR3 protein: CSGEEGEQFF
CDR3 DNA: TGCAGCGGGGAGGAGGGTGAGCAGTTCTTC

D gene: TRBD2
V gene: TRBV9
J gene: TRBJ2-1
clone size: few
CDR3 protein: CASSDPSGSKGNEQFF
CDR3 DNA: TGTGCCAGCAGCGATCCAAGCGGGAGTAAGGGGAATGAGCAGTTCTTC

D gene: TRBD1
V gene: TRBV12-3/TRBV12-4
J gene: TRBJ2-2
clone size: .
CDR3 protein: CASRHAGTGNTGELFF
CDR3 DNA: TGTGCCAGCAGGCACGCCGGGACAGGGAACACCGGGGAGCTGTTTTTT

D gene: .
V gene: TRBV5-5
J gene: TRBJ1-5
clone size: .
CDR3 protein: CASSPNRGGQPQHF
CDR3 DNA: TGTGCCAGCAGCCCCAATCGGGGCGGACAGCCCCAGCATTTT

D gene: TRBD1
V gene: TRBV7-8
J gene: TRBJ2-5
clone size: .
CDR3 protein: CASSLARGQGLETQYF
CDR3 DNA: TGTGCCAGCAGCTTAGCGCGAGGACAGGGTTTGGAGACCCAGTACTTC

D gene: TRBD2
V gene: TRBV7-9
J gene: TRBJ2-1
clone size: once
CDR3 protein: CASSILGTSKNEQFF
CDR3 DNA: TGTGCCAGCAGCATACTCGGGACTAGCAAGAATGAGCAGTTCTTC

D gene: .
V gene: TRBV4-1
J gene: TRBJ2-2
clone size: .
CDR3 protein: CASSQSGHNTGELFF
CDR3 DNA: TGCGCCAGCAGCCAGTCCGGACATAACACCGGGGAGCTGTTTTTT

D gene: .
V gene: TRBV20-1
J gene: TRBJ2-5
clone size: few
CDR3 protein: CSANERRETQYF
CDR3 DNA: TGCAGTGCAAACGAAAGGCGTGAGACCCAGTACTTC

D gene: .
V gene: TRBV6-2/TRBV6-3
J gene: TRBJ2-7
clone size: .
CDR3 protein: CASSYHRGEQYF
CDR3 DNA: TGTGCCAGCAGCTACCACCGAGGCGAGCAGTACTTC

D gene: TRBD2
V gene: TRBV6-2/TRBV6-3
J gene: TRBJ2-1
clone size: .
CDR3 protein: CASTSAGVLYEQFF
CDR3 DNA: TGTGCCAGCACCTCGGCGGGAGTTTTGTATGAGCAGTTCTTC

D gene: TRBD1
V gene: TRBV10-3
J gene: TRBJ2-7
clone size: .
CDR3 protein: CAIHDGQGVYEQYF
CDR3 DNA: TGTGCCATCCATGACGGACAGGGAGTCTACGAGCAGTACTTC

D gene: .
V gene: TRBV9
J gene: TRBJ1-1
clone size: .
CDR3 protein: CASSVDGWNTEAFF
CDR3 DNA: TGTGCCAGCAGCGTGGACGGGTGGAACACTGAAGCTTTCTTT

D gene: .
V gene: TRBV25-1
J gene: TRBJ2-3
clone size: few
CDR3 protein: CASSDYLGDTQYF
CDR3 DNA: TGTGCCAGCAGTGACTACCTCGGGGATACGCAGTATTTT

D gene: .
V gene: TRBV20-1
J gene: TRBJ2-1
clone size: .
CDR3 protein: CSAPPLRPYNEQFF
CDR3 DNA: TGCAGTGCCCCCCCTCTTCGCCCCTACAATGAGCAGTTCTTC

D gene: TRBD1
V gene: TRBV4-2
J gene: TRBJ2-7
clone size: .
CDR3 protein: CASSQNGDRGRNEQYF
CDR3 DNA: TGTGCCAGCAGCCAAAACGGAGACAGGGGGCGAAACGAGCAGTACTTC

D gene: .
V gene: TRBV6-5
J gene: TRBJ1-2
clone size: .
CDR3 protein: CASSYSQGSYGYTF
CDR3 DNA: TGTGCCAGCAGTTACTCGCAGGGTAGCTATGGCTACACCTTC

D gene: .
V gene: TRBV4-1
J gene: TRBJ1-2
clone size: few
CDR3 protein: CASSQEALTNYGYTF
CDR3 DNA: TGCGCCAGCAGCCAAGAGGCACTTACTAACTATGGCTACACCTTC

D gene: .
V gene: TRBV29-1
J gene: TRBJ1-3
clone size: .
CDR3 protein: CSGGGFGSTIYF
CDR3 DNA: TGCAGCGGAGGGGGTTTTGGAAGCACCATATATTTT

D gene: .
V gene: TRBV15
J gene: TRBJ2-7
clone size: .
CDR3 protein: CAASSALGSYEQYF
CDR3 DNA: TGTGCCGCCAGCAGTGCACTCGGCTCCTACGAGCAGTACTTC

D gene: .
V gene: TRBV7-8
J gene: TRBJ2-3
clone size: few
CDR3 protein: CASSPNPGATDTQYF
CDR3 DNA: TGTGCCAGCAGCCCTAACCCAGGGGCCACAGATACGCAGTATTTT

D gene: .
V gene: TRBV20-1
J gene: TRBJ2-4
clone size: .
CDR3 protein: CSAMTGNTKNIQYF
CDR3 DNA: TGCAGTGCTATGACCGGGAACACCAAAAACATTCAGTACTTC

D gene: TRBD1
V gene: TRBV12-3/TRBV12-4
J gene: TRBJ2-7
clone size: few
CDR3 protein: CASSSSFGTAAYEQYF
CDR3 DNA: TGTGCCAGCAGTTCTTCCTTTGGGACAGCGGCCTACGAGCAGTACTTC

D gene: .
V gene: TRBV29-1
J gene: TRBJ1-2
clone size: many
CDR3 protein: CSVLLRRNYGYTF
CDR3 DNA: TGCAGCGTCCTACTCCGGAGGAACTATGGCTACACCTTC

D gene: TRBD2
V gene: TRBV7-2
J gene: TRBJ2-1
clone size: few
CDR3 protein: CASSRGLAGAGGQFF
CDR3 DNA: TGTGCCAGCAGCCGGGGACTAGCGGGAGCCGGGGGGCAGTTCTTC

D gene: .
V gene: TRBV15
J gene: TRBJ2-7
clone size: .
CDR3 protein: CATSRDSNSYEQYF
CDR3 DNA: TGTGCCACCAGCAGAGATTCCAACTCCTACGAGCAGTACTTC

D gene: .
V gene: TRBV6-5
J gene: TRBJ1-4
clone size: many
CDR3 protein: CASSPRDMSEKLFF
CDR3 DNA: TGTGCCAGCAGTCCCCGGGACATGAGTGAAAAACTGTTTTTT

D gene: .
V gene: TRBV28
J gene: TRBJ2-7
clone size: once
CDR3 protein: CASRTTGPYEQYF
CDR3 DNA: TGTGCCAGCAGGACGACGGGGCCCTACGAGCAGTACTTC

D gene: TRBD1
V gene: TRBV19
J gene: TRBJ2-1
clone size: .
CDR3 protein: CASSAGQGGYNEQFF
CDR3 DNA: TGTGCCAGTAGTGCCGGACAGGGTGGCTACAATGAGCAGTTCTTC

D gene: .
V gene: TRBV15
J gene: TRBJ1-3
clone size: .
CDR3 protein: CATSRPNEYSGNTIYF
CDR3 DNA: TGTGCCACCAGCCGTCCGAATGAGTACTCTGGAAACACCATATATTTT

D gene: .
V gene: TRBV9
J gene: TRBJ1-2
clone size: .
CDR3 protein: CASRTSGGVYTF
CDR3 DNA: TGTGCCAGCCGCACTTCGGGGGGGGTCTACACCTTC

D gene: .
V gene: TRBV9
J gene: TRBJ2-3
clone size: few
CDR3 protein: CASSAGVSTDTQYF
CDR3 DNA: TGTGCCAGCAGCGCCGGAGTCAGCACAGATACGCAGTATTTT

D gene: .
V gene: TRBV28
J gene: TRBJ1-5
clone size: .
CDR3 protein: CASSFAVRGQPQHF
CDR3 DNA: TGTGCCAGCAGTTTCGCCGTTCGCGGTCAGCCCCAGCATTTT

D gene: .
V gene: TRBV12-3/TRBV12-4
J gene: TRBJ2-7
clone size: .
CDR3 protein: CASSLVAGSFYEQYF
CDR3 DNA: TGTGCCAGCAGTTTAGTGGCGGGTTCCTTCTACGAGCAGTACTTC